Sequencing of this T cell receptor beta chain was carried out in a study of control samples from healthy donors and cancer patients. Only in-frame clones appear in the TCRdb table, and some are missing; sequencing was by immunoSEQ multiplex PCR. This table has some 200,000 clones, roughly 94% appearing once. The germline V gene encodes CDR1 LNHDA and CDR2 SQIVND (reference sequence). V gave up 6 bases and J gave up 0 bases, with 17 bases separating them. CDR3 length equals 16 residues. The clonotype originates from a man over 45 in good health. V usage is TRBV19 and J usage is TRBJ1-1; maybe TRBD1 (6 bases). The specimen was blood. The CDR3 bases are TGTGCCAGTAGCCTCCTGGGAGACAGGATGAACACTGAAGCTTTCTTT. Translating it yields CASSLLGDRMNTEAFF.